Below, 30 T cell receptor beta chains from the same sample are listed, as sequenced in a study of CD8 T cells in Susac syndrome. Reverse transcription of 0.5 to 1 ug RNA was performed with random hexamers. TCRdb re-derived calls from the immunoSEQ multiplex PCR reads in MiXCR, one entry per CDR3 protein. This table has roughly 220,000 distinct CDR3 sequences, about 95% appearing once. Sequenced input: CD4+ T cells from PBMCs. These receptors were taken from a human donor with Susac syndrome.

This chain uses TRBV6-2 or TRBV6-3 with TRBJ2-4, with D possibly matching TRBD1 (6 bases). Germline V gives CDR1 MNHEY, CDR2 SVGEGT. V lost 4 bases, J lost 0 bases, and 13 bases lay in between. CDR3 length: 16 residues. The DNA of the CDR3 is TGTGCCAGCAGTTCCCCGGGACAACTAGCCAAAAACATTCAGTACTTC. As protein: CASSSPGQLAKNIQYF.

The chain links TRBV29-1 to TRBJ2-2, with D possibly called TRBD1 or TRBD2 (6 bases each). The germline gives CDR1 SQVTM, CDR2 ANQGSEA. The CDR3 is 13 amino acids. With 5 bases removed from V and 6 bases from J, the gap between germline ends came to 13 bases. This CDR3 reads CSVRGLGAGELFF. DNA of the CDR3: TGCAGCGTTCGGGGGCTAGGGGCCGGGGAGCTGTTTTTT.

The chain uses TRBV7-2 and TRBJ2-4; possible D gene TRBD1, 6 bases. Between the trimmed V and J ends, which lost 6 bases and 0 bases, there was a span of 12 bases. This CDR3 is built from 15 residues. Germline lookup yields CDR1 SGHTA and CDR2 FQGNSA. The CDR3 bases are TGTGCCAGCAGGCCCGGGACATTAGCCAAAAACATTCAGTACTTC. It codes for CASRPGTLAKNIQYF.

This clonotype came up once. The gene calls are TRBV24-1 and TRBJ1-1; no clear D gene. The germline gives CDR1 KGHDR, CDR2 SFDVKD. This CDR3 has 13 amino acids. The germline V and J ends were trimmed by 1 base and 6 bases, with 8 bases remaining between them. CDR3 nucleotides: TGTGCCACCAGTGATTTTGACCTCTCTGAAGCTTTCTTT. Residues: CATSDFDLSEAFF.

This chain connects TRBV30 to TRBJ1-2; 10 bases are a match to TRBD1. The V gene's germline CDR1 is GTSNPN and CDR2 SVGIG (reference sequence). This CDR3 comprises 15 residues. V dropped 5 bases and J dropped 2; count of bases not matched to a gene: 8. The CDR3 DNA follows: TGTGCCTGGCAACCGGGACAGGGGTTGAACTATGGCTACACCTTC. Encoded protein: CAWQPGQGLNYGYTF.

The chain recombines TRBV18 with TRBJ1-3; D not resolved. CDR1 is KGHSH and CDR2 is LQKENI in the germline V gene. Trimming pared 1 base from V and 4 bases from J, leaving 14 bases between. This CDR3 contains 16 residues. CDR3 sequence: CASSPQNAAVGNTIYF. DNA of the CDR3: TGTGCCAGCTCACCACAAAACGCGGCAGTGGGAAACACCATATATTTT.

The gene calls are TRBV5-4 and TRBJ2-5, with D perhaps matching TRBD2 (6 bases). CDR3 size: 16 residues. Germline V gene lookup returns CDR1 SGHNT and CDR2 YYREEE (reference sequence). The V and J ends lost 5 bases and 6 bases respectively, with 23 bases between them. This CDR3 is CASREGSVQAGKTQYF. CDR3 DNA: TGTGCCAGCAGGGAGGGAAGCGTCCAAGCCGGGAAGACCCAGTACTTC. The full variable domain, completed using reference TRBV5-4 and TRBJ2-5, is ETGVTQSPTHLIKTRGQQVTLRCSSQSGHNTVSWYQQALGQGPQFIFQYYREEENGRGNFPPRFSGLQFPNYSSELNVNALELDDSALYLCASREGSVQAGKTQYFGPGTRLLVL.

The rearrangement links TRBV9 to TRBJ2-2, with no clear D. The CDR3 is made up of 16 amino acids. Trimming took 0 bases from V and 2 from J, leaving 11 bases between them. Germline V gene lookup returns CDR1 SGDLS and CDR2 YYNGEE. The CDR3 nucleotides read TGTGCCAGCAGCGTAGGCCCCATGGGAAACACCGGGGAGCTGTTTTTT. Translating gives CASSVGPMGNTGELFF.

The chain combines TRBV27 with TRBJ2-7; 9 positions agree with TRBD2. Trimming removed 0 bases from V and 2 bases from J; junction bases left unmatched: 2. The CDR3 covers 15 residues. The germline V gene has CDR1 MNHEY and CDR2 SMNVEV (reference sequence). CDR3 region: CASSLSAGGAYEQYF. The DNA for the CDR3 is TGTGCCAGCAGTTTATCGGCGGGGGGGGCCTACGAGCAGTACTTC.

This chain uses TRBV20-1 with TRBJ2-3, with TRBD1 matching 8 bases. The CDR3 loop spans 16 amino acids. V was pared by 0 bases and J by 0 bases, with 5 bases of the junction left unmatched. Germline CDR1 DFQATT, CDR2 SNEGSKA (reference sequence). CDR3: CSARDLRTGSTDTQYF. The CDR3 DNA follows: TGCAGTGCTAGAGATCTCAGGACAGGGAGCACAGATACGCAGTATTTT.

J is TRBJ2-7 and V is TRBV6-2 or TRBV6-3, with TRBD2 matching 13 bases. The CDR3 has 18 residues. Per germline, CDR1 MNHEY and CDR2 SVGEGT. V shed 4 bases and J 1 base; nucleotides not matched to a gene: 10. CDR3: CASSLGLAGVPSSYEQYF. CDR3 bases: TGTGCCAGCAGTTTAGGACTAGCGGGGGTGCCAAGTTCCTACGAGCAGTACTTC.

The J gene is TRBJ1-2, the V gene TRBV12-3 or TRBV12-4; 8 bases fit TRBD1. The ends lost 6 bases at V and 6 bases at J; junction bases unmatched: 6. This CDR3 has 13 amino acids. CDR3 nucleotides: TGTGCCAGCAGGGCAGACAGGGGTGATGGCTACACCTTC. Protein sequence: CASRADRGDGYTF.

CDR3 nucleotides: TGCAGTGCCCTGGGGACGCTGTGGACCGGGGAGCTGTTTTTT. Protein product: CSALGTLWTGELFF. This chain uses TRBV20-1 with TRBJ2-2; D is tentatively TRBD1 or TRBD2 (5 bases each). The CDR3 runs to 14 residues. Germline CDR1 is DFQATT and CDR2 is SNEGSKA (reference sequence). Trimming stripped 6 bases from V and 5 bases from J, with 16 bases between.

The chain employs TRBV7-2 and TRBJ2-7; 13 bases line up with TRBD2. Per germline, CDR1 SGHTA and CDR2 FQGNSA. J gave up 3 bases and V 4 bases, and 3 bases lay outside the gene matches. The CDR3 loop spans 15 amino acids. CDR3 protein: CASSSRLAGGYEQYF. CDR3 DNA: TGTGCCAGCAGCTCCCGACTAGCGGGGGGCTACGAGCAGTACTTC.

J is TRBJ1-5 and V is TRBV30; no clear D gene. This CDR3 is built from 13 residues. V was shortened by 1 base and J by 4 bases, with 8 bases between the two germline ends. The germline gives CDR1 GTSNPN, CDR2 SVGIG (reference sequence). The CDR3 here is CAWSGEPNQPQHF. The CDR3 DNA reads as TGTGCCTGGAGTGGGGAGCCAAATCAGCCCCAGCATTTT.

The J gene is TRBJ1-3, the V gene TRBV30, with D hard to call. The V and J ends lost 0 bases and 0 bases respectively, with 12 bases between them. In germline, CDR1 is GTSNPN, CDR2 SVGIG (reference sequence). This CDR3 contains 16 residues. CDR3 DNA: TGTGCCTGGAGTGTACCCATTCTGCGCTCTGGAAACACCATATATTTT. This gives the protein CAWSVPILRSGNTIYF.

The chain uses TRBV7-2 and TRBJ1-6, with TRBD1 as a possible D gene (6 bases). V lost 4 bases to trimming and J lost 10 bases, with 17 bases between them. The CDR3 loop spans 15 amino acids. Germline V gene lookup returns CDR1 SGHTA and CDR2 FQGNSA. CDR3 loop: CASSSPGRGKSPLHF. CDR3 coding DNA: TGTGCCAGCAGCTCCCCGGGCAGGGGCAAATCACCCCTCCACTTT.

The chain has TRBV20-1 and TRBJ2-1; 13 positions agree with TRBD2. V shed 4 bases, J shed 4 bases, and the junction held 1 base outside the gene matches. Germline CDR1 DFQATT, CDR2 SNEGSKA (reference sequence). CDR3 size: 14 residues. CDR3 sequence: CSAKTSGGYNEQFF. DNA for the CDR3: TGCAGTGCTAAGACTAGCGGGGGGTACAATGAGCAGTTCTTC.

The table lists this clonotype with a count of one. The CDR3: CSAGQAQNTEAFF. DNA for the CDR3: TGCAGTGCAGGACAGGCGCAGAACACTGAAGCTTTCTTT. The chain links TRBV20-1 to TRBJ1-1; 7 positions match TRBD1. Losses at the gene ends were 6 bases for V and 1 base for J; bases not matched to a gene: 5. This CDR3 comprises 13 residues. Germline CDR1 is DFQATT and CDR2 is SNEGSKA (reference sequence).

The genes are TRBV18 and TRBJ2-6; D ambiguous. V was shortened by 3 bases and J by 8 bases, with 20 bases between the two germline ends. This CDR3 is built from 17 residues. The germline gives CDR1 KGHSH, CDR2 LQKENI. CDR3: CASSPSRLGVPPNVLTF. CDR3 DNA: TGTGCCAGCTCACCGTCTAGGTTGGGTGTCCCTCCCAACGTCCTGACTTTC.

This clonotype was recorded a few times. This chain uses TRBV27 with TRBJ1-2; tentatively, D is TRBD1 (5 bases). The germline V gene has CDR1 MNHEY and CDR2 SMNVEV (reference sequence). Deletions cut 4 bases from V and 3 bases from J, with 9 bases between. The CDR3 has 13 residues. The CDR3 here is CASSSSGYYGYTF. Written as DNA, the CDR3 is TGTGCCAGCAGTTCCTCAGGGTACTATGGCTACACCTTC.

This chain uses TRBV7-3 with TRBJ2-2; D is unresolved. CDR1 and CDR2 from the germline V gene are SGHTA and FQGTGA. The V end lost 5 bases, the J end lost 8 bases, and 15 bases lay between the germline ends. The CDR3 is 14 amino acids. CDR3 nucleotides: TGTGCCAGCAGCGAATCGGTGGAGTCAGGGGAGCTGTTTTTT. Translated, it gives CASSESVESGELFF.

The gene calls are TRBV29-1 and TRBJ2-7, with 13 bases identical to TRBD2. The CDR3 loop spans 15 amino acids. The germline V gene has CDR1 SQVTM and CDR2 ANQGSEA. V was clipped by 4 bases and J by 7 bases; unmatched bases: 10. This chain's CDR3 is CSVGGRLAGGREQYF. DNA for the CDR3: TGCAGCGTTGGGGGGAGACTAGCGGGGGGTAGAGAGCAGTACTTC.

The CDR3 is CASSLGAQWNAQHF. The CDR3 DNA reads as TGTGCCAGCAGCTTAGGGGCCCAGTGGAATGCCCAGCATTTT. The V and J genes are TRBV7-9 and TRBJ1-5; no firm D call. The germline gives CDR1 SEHNR, CDR2 FQNEAQ (reference sequence). The V end lost 1 base, the J end lost 11 bases, and 15 bases lay between the germline ends. The CDR3 loop spans 14 amino acids.

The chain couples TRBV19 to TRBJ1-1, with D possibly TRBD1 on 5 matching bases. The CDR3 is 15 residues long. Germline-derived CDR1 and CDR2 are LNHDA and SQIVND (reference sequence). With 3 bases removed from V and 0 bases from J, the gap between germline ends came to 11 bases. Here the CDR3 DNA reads TGTGCCAGTAGTATCCTCCCAGGGCTGAACACTGAAGCTTTCTTT. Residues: CASSILPGLNTEAFF.

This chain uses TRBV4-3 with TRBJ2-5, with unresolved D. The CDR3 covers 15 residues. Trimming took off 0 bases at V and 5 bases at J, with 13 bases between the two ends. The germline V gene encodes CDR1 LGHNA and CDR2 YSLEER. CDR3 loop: CASSQDVDALETQYF. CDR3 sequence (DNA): TGCGCCAGCAGCCAAGATGTAGATGCCCTCGAGACCCAGTACTTC.

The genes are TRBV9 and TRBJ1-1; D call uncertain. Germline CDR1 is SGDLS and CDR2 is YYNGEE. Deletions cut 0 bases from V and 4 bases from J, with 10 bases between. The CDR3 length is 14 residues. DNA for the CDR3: TGTGCCAGCAGCGTAGCTACGGAGGGCACTGAAGCTTTCTTT. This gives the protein CASSVATEGTEAFF.

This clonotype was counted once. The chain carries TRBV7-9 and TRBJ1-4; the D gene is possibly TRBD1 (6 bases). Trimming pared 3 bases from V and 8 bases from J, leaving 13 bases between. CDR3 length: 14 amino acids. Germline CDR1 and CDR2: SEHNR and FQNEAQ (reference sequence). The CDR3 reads CASSFWGPGEKLFF. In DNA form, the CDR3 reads TGTGCCAGCAGCTTTTGGGGGCCAGGAGAAAAACTGTTTTTT.

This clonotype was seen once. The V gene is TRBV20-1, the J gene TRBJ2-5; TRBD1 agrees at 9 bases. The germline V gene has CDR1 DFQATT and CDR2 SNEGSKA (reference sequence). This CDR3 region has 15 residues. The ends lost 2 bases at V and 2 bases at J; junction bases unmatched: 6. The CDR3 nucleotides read TGCAGTGCTAGACCCCGGGACAGGGCACAAGAGACCCAGTACTTC. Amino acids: CSARPRDRAQETQYF.

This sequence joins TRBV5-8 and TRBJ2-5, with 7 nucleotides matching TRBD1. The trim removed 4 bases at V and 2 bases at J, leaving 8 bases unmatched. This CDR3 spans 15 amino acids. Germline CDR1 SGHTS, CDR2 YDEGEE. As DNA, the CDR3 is TGTGCCAGCAGCCGTCTAGGGACAGCTCAAGAGACCCAGTACTTC. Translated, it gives CASSRLGTAQETQYF.